This T cell receptor (beta chain) emerged from a study of blood T cells in healthy people across ages. Findings of the study overall: While age rose, TCR beta diversity per million T cells dropped in a roughly linear way.

Looked up from germline, CDR1 is MDHEN and CDR2 is SYDVKM. The CDR3 length is 13 residues. Trimming pared 6 bases from V and 6 bases from J, leaving 15 bases between. On this clonotype: Its antigen is unidentified.

A second PCR, run for about 7 to 11 cycles, used a sample-barcoded 5' primer plus a J-beta primer mix. TCRdb reanalysed the 5' RACE reads using MiXCR and keeps one entry per CDR3 protein. The sample holds approximately 760,000 distinct CDR3 sequences; around 25% are singletons and the top ten take 9% to 9.5%. These sequences were also reported in another study, on T cells of mothers and their children. Turning to that study: Every mother produced more than 8.5 million TCR beta CDR3 reads, whereas every child provided several million. Related mother-child pairs showed slightly higher but non-significant overlap than unrelated pairs.

Material: blood. This TCR was recovered from a boy between 5 and 17 years old in good health. The V gene is TRBV28, the J gene TRBJ2-7; D is perhaps TRBD2 (6 bases). CDR3 bases: TGTGCCAGCAGCTTCCAGGGCGGGGCCGAGCAGTACTTC. This gives the protein CASSFQGGAEQYF.